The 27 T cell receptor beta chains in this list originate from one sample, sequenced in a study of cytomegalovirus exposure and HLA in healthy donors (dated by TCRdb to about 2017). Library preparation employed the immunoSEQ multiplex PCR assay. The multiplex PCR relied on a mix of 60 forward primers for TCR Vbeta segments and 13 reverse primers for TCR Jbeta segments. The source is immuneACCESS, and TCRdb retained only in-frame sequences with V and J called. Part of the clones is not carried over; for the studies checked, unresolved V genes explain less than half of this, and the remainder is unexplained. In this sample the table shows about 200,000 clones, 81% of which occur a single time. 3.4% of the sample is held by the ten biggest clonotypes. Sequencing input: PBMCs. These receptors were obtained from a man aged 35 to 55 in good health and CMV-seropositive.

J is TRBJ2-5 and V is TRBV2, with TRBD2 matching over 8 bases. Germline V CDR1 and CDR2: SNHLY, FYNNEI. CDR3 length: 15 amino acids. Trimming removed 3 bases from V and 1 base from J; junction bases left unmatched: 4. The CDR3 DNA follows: TGTGCCAGCAGTGATTCGGGGGGGACCCAAGAGACCCAGTACTTC. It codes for CASSDSGGTQETQYF.

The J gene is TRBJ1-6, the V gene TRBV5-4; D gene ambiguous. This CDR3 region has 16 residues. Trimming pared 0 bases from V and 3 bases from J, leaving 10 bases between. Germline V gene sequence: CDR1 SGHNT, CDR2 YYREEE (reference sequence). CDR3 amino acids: CASSLAVTNYNSPLHF. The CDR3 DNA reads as TGTGCCAGCAGCTTGGCGGTGACAAACTATAATTCACCCCTCCACTTT.

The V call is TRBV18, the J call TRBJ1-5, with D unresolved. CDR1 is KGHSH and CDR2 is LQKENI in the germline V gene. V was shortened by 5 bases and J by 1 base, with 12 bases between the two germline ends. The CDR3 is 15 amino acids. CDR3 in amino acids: CASSASTESNQPQHF. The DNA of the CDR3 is TGTGCCAGCTCAGCTAGTACCGAGAGCAATCAGCCCCAGCATTTT.

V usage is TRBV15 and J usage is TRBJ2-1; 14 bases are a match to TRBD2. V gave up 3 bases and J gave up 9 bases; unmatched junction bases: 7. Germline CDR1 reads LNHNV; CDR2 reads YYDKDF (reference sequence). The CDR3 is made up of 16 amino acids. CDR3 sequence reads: CATSRTSGRALVEQFF. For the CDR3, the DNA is TGTGCCACCAGCAGGACTAGCGGGAGGGCCTTGGTTGAGCAGTTCTTC. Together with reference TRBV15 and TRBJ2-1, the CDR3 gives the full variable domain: DAMVIQNPRYQVTQFGKPVTLSCSQTLNHNVMYWYQQKSSQAPKLLFHYYDKDFNNEADTPDNFQSRRPNTSFCFLDIRSPGLGDTAMYLCATSRTSGRALVEQFFGPGTRLTVL.

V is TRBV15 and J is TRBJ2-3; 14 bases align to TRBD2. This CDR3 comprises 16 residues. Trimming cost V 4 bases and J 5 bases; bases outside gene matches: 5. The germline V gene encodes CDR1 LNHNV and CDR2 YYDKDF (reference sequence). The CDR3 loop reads CATSNGLAGGKDTQYF. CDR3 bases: TGTGCCACCAGCAACGGACTAGCGGGAGGAAAAGATACGCAGTATTTT.

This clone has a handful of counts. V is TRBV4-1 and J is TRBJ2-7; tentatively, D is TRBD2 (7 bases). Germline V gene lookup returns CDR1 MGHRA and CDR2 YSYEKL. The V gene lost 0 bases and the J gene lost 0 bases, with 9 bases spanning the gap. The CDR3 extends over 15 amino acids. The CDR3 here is CASSQEGGGSYEQYF. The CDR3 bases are TGCGCCAGCAGCCAAGAGGGAGGGGGCTCCTACGAGCAGTACTTC.

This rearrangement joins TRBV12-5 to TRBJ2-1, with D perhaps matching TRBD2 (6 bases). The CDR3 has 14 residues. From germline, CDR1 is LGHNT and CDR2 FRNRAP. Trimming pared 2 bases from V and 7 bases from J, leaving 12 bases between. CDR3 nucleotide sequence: TGTGCTAGTGGTTTGCGGGACTCAATGAATGAGCAGTTCTTC. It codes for CASGLRDSMNEQFF.

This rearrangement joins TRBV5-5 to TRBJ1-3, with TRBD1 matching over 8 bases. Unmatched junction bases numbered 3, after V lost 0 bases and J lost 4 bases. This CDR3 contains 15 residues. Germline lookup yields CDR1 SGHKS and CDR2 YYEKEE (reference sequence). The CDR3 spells CASSLGTGSGNTIYF. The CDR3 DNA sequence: TGTGCCAGCAGCTTGGGGACAGGGAGCGGAAACACCATATATTTT.

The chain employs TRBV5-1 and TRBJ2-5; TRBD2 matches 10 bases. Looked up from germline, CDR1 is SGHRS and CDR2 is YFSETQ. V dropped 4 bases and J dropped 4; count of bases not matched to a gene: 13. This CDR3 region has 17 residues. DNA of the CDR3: TGCGCCAGCAGCCCCTGGACTAGCGGTTCCCGCAGAGAGACCCAGTACTTC. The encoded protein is CASSPWTSGSRRETQYF. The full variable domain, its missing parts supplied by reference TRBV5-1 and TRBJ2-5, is KAGVTQTPRYLIKTRGQQVTLSCSPISGHRSVSWYQQTPGQGLQFLFEYFSETQRNKGNFPGRFSGRQFSNSRSEMNVSTLELGDSALYLCASSPWTSGSRRETQYFGPGTRLLVL.

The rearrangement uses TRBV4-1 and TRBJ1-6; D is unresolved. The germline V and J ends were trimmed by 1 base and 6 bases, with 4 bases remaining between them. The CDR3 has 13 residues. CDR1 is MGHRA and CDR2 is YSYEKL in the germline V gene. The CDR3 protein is CASSQASNSPLHF. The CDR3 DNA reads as TGCGCCAGCAGCCAAGCGAGTAATTCACCCCTCCACTTT.

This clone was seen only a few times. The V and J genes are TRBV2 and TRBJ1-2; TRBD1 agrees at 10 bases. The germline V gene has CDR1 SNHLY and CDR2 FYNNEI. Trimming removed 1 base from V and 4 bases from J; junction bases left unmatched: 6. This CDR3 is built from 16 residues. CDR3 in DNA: TGTGCCAGCAGTGAAGTTGGGGACAGGGGAGTCTATGGCTACACCTTC. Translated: CASSEVGDRGVYGYTF.

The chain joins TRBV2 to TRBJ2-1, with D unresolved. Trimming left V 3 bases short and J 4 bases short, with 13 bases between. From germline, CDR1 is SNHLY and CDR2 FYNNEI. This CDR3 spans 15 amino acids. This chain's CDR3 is CASSDTLLTYNEQFF. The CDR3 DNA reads TGTGCCAGCAGTGACACACTACTGACGTACAATGAGCAGTTCTTC. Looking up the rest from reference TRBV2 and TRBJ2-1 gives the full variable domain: EPEVTQTPSHQVTQMGQEVILRCVPISNHLYFYWYRQILGQKVEFLVSFYNNEISEKSEIFDDQFSVERPDGSNFTLKIRSTKLEDSAMYFCASSDTLLTYNEQFFGPGTRLTVL.

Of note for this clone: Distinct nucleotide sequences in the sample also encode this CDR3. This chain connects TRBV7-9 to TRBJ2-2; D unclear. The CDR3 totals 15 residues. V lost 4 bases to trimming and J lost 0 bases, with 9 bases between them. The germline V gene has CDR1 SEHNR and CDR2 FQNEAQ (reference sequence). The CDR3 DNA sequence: TGTGCCAGCAGCTCGTCCGGTTCGAACACCGGGGAGCTGTTTTTT. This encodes CASSSSGSNTGELFF.

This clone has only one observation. CDR3 in amino acids: CASSVGSVIEPQHF. The CDR3 nucleotides read TGTGCCAGCAGTGTTGGCAGCGTAATAGAGCCCCAGCATTTT. The V call is TRBV2, the J call TRBJ1-5; D remains ambiguous. CDR1 is SNHLY and CDR2 is FYNNEI in the germline V gene. This CDR3 contains 14 residues. V was clipped by 4 bases and J by 8 bases, with 15 bases between them.

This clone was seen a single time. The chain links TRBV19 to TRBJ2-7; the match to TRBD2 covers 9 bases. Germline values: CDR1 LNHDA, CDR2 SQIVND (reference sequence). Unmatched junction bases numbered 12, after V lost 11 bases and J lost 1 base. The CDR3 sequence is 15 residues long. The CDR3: CASRWSSGESYEQYF. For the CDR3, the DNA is TGTGCCTCAAGATGGTCTAGCGGGGAATCCTACGAGCAGTACTTC.

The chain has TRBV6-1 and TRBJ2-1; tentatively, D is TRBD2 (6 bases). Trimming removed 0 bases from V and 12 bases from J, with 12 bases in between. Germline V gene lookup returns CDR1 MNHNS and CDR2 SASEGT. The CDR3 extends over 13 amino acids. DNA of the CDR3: TGTGCCAGCAGTGAAGCCGGGACTTTTTGGCAGTTCTTC. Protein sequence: CASSEAGTFWQFF.

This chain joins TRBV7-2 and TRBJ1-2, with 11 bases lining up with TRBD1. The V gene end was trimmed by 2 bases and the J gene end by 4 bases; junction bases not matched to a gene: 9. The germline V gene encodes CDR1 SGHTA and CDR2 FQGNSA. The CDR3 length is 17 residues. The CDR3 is CASSLRGGQGAIYGYTF. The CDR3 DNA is TGTGCCAGCAGCTTAAGGGGAGGACAGGGGGCAATCTATGGCTACACCTTC. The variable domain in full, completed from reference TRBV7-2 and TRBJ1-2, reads GAGVSQSPSNKVTEKGKDVELRCDPISGHTALYWYRQSLGQGLEFLIYFQGNSAPDKSGLPSDRFSAERTGGSVSTLTIQRTQQEDSAVYLCASSLRGGQGAIYGYTFGSGTRLTVV.

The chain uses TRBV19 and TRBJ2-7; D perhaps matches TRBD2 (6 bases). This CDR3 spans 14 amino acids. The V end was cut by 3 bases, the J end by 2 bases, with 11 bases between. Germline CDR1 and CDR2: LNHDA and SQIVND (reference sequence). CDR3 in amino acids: CASSISSGPYEQYF. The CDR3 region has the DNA TGTGCCAGTAGTATCAGCAGCGGGCCCTACGAGCAGTACTTC.

This CDR3 is CASSYSRGQGYGYTF. The CDR3 DNA reads TGTGCCAGCAGTTATTCCAGGGGGCAGGGCTATGGCTACACCTTC. The chain recombines TRBV6-5 with TRBJ1-2, with 8 positions matching TRBD1. CDR1 is MNHEY and CDR2 is SVGAGI in the germline V gene. The CDR3 loop spans 15 amino acids. Trimming cost V 3 bases and J 4 bases; bases outside gene matches: 7.

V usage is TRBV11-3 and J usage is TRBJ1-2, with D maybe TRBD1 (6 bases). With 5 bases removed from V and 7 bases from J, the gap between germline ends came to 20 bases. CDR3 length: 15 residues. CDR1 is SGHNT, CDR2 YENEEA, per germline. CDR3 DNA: TGTGCCAGCAGCCGCGACCCAGGGGATGGAGGTGGCTACACCTTC. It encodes CASSRDPGDGGGYTF.

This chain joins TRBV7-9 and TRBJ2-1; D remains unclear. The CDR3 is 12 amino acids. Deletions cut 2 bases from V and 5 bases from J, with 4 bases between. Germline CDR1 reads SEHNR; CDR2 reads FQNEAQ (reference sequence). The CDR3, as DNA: TGTGCCAGCAGCTTAAGAGACAATGAGCAGTTCTTC. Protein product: CASSLRDNEQFF.

The CDR3 region is CSFEGASDTQYF. CDR3 nucleotides: TGCAGCTTCGAGGGGGCGTCAGATACGCAGTATTTT. The rearrangement joins TRBV29-1 to TRBJ2-3; TRBD1 agrees at 7 bases. CDR3 size: 12 residues. CDR1 SQVTM and CDR2 ANQGSEA come from the germline V gene. Losses at the gene ends were 8 bases for V and 4 bases for J; bases not matched to a gene: 6.

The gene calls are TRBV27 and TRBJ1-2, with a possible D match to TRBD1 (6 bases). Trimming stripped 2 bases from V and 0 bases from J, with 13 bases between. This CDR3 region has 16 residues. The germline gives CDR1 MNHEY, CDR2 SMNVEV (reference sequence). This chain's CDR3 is CASSLEWDTTNYGYTF. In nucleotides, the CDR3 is TGTGCCAGCAGTTTAGAGTGGGACACGACTAACTATGGCTACACCTTC.

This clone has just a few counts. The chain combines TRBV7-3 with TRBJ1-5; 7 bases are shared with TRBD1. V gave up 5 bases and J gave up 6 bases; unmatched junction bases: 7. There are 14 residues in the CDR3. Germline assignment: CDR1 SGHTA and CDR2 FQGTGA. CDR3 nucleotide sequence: TGTGCCAGCAGCCGAGGGGGCGCCGGTCAGCCCCAGCATTTT. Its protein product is CASSRGGAGQPQHF.

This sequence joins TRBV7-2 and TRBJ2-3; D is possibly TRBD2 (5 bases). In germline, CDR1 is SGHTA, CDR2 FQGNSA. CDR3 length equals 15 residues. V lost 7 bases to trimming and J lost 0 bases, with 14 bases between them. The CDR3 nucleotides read TGTGCCAGCATCCAATCGGGGTCTAGCACAGATACGCAGTATTTT. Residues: CASIQSGSSTDTQYF. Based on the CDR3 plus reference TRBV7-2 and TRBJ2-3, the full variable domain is GAGVSQSPSNKVTEKGKDVELRCDPISGHTALYWYRQSLGQGLEFLIYFQGNSAPDKSGLPSDRFSAERTGGSVSTLTIQRTQQEDSAVYLCASIQSGSSTDTQYFGPGTRLTVL.

In DNA form, the CDR3 reads TGTGCCAGCAGCCAATACGGAGGGTGGGCTGGCTACACCTTC. It translates to CASSQYGGWAGYTF. The chain links TRBV7-3 to TRBJ1-2, with no clear D. V was clipped by 5 bases and J by 7 bases, with 17 bases between them. Germline CDR1 is SGHTA and CDR2 is FQGTGA. This CDR3 spans 14 amino acids.

The CDR3 region is CASSLGQNEQYF. CDR3 nucleotide sequence: TGCGCCAGCAGCTTGGGGCAAAACGAGCAGTACTTC. The rearrangement uses TRBV5-1 and TRBJ2-7; D unclear. Trimming took 0 bases from V and 5 from J, leaving 6 bases between them. The V gene's germline CDR1 is SGHRS and CDR2 YFSETQ. The CDR3 totals 12 residues.